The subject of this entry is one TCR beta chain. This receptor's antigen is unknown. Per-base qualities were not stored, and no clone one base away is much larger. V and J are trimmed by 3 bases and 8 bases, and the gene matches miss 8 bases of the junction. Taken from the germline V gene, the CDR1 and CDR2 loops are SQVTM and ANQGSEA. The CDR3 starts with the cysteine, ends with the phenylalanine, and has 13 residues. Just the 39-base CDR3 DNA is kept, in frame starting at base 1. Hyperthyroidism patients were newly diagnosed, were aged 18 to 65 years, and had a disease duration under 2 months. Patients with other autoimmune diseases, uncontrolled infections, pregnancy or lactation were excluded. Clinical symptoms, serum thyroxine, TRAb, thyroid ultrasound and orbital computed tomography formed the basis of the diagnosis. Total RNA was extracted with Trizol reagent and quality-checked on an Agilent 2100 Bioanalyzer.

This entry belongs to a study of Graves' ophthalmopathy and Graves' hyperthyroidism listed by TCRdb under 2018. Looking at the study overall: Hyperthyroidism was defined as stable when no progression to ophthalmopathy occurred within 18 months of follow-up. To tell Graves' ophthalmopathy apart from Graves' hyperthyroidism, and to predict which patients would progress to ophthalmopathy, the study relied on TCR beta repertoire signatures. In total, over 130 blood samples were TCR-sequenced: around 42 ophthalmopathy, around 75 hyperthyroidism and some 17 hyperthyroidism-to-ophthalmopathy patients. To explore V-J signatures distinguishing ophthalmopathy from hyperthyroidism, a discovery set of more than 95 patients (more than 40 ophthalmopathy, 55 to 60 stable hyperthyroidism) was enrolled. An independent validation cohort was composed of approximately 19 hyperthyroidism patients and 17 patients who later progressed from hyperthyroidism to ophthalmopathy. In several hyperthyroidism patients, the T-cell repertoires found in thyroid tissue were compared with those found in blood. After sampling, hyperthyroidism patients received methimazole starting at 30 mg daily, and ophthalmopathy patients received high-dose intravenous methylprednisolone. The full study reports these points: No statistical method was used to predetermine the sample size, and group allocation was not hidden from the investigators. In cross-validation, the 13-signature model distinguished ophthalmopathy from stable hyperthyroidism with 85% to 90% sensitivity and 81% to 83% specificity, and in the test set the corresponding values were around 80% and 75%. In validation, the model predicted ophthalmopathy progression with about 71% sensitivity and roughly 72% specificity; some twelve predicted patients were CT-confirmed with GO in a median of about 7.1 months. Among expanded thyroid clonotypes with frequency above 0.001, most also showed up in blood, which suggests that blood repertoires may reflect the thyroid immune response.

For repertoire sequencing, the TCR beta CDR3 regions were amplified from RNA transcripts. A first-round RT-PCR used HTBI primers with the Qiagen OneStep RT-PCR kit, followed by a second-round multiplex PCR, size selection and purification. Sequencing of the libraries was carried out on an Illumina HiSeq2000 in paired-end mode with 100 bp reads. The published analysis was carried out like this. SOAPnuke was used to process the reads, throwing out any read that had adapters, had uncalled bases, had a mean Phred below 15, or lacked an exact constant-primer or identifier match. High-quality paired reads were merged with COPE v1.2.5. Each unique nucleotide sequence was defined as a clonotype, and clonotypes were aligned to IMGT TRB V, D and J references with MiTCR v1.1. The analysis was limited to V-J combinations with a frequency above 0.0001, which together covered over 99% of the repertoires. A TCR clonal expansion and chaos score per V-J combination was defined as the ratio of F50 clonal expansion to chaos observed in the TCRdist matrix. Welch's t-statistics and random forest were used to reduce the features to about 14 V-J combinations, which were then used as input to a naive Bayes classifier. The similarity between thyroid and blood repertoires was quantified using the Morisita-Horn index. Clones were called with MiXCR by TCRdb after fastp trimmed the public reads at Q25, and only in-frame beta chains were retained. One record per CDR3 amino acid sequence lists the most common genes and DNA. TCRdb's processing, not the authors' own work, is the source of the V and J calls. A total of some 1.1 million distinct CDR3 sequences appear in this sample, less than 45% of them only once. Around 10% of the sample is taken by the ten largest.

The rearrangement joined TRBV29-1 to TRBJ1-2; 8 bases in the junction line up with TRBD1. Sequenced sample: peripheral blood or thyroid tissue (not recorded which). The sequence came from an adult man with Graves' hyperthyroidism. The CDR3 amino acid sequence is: CSVDRTGLGGYTF. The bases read TGCAGCGTTGATCGGACAGGGCTTGGCGGCTACACCTTC.